This T cell receptor (beta chain) was captured by sequencing in a study of blood T cell repertoires in COVID-19 (dated by TCRdb to between 2020 and 2021). Notes on the research overall: The collaborator samples originated in the United States, Italy and Spain and spanned the acute and convalescent phases of COVID-19. The prospective study material was composed of cDNA or gDNA derived from T cells, B-cell-depleted T cells, or PBMCs. The dataset comprised deeply sampled blood TCRbeta repertoires from subjects exposed to, actively infected with, or recovered from COVID-19. The repertoires were released in a freely available public database meant as a resource for research on the immune response to SARS-CoV-2. The samples were drawn from the first 160 participants of the ongoing ImmuneRACE study and from over 950 subjects provided by 6 global collaborators. The sample metadata nearly always contained a de-identified subject ID, COVID-19 status, age in years and sex. Where HLA class I and class II types were available, the types were taken from metadata supplied by the sample provider, not from assay-based typing.

Results the study describes overall, beyond this receptor: The quantity of clinical and demographic metadata differed by source and by participant and was supplied without curation.

The collaborating institutions used their own protocols to collect whole blood in K2EDTA tubes. For TCRbeta analysis, collaborators shipped samples as frozen whole blood, isolated PBMCs, or DNA extracted from either of those sample types. A distance of 9 bases separates the germline ends of V and J, which lose 0 bases and 1 base respectively. CDR3 length: 15 amino acids, cysteine to phenylalanine. Here the CDR3 DNA is all that survives: 45 bases in frame from base 1. As encoded in the germline V gene, CDR1 is MGHRA while CDR2 is YSYEKL. TCRbeta CDR3 regions were amplified from genomic DNA using the immunoSEQ Assay, a bias-controlled multiplex PCR. The authors processed their data as follows. Nucleated cell counts per sample were estimated from amplification of reference gene primers within the assay. To quantify the absolute abundance of each unique TCRbeta CDR3 rearrangement, sequence reads were collapsed and filtered. For each sample, productive Simpson clonality was calculated by taking the square root of Simpson's diversity index across productive rearrangements. TCRdb mirrors the immuneACCESS table, restricted to in-frame sequences. Some clones are absent from its copies; in checked studies, under half trace to an unresolved V gene, and the reason for the others is unknown. V, J and clone size were drawn from that table, and D and trimming were deduced from the DNA. Present in this sample are over 150,000 clones, more than 80% of which were seen just once. In total, the top ten clones hold under 8.5% of the sample.

With respect to this clone: Its antigen is not yet known. Per-base qualities were not stored, and no clone one base away is much larger.

The clonotype originates from a human donor in a cohort sampled during active COVID-19. Rearrangement joined TRBV4-1 to TRBJ1-1; the D gene remains uncertain. The sequenced sample consisted of peripheral blood. The sequenced DNA: TGCGCCAGCAGCCAAGATATAACAGCGAACACTGAAGCTTTCTTT. This encodes CASSQDITANTEAFF.